This T cell receptor beta chain was sequenced during a study of cytomegalovirus exposure and HLA in healthy donors. V shed 2 bases and J 5 bases; nucleotides not matched to a gene: 9. From germline, CDR1 is SGHTA and CDR2 FQGNSA. This CDR3 has 15 amino acids. It was with 60 Vbeta and 13 Jbeta primers that the PCR ran. Some clones are missing from TCRdb's copy, which holds only in-frame ones; the method was immunoSEQ multiplex PCR. This table holds around 110,000 clones, over 60% found once. Regarding the study as a whole: Common viral pathogens (according to a later analysis) appeared linked to several of the most significant clusters. Using the classifier, cytomegalovirus status was reportedly diagnosed with high specificity and sensitivity.

In regard to this clone: Its antigen is currently unknown.

The TCR originated in a male donor in good health and CMV-seronegative. Sequencing used PBMCs. The chain recombines TRBV7-2 with TRBJ2-7; 7 bases are a match to TRBD2. CDR3 loop: CASSLNGGSPHEQYF. The CDR3 nucleotides read TGTGCCAGCAGCTTAAACGGCGGGAGCCCCCACGAGCAGTACTTC.